This TCR beta chain was retrieved from a study of blood T cells in healthy people across ages. As for the study in general: Capture by template switching was about one barcoded beta molecule per two T cells. Findings and limits, study-wide: Unsorted PBMCs prevented conclusive naive versus antigen-experienced comparison. Higher diversity, along with more naive CD4+ cells, distinguished long-lived donors from aged donors.

Remarks on this clonotype: Its antigen remains unknown.

Combining a sample-barcoded 5' primer with a J-beta primer mix, a second PCR ran for roughly 7 to 11 cycles. Each cDNA molecule received a tag from a template-switch adaptor that had 12 random nucleotides. MiXCR, applied by TCRdb to the 5' RACE reads, yields one record per CDR3 protein. The sample lists some 1.5 million distinct CDR3 sequences; 40% to 45% were seen once. The CDR3 runs 16 residues. Trimming removed 1 base from V and 7 bases from J; junction bases left unmatched: 9. Germline V gives CDR1 LNHNV, CDR2 YYDKDF (reference sequence). V is TRBV15 and J is TRBJ1-5; 8 bases map to TRBD1. Sequencing used blood. The sequence derives from a young woman in good health. The CDR3 sequence: CATSRARITGGQPQHF. CDR3 coding DNA: TGTGCCACCAGCAGAGCCCGCATAACAGGGGGACAGCCCCAGCATTTT.